The T cell receptor beta chain described here comes from a study of blood T cells in healthy people across ages (dated by TCRdb to 2015 to 2017). Regarding the study in general: In model experiments, template switching captured about one uniquely barcoded TCR beta cDNA molecule for every two T cells. To track age-related changes in TCR beta repertoire diversity, the study relied on deep sequencing normalized with unique cDNA molecular identifiers. Donors were grouped into four age groups: young (average about 15 years), middle-aged (over 35), aged (about 59) and long-lived (approximately 78). To avoid experimental bias, donors of different ages were spread randomly across the sequencing lanes. For two donors (one aged 18 to 30 and one aged 80 or older), the study analyzed two additional independent replicas of 1 million unique cDNA reads from the same blood draw.

Broader findings and caveats from the paper: Observed TCR beta diversity correlated strongly with the percentage of naive T cells measured by flow cytometry. The long-lived group showed more naive CD4+ T cells, fewer expanded clones and increased TCR diversity than the aged group, suggesting age selection. Conclusive comparison of naive and antigen-experienced compartments was prevented by the profiling of bulk unsorted PBMCs. Donor CMV infection status was unknown, potentially confounding age-related changes in expanded clonotypes. As age increased, observed TCR beta diversity per million T cells dropped in a roughly linear way, and a significant reduction was already evident by age roughly 36. Total diversity estimates from one million sequenced T cells were considered lower bounds and underestimates.

Donors were a few dozen systemically healthy Caucasian individuals from Russia aged roughly 6 to 95 years. Each donor gave roughly 11 milliliters of peripheral blood, drawn into EDTA-treated Vacutainer tubes. PBMCs were isolated by Ficoll-Paque density-gradient centrifugation, with at least 6 million obtained per sample. Total RNA was extracted from PBMCs with Trizol reagent, with at least 5 micrograms obtained per sample. The percentages of naive CD45RAhigh/CD27high T cells were determined by flow cytometry on a PBMC aliquot from every donor. From the cysteine through the phenylalanine, the CDR3 covers 13 amino acids. The sequence is cut down to CDR3 DNA, 39 bases in frame from base 1. The germline V gene gives CDR1 as SQVTM and CDR2 as ANQGSEA. V and J are truncated by 2 bases and 2 bases respectively, leaving an intervening sequence of 9 bases. Library method: 5' RACE. Sequencing was carried out with an Illumina HiSeq 2500. A second roughly 6 to 12 cycle PCR used a sample-barcoded 5' primer and a J-beta primer mix. A unique molecular identifier was introduced onto each TCR beta cDNA molecule by a template-switch 5' adaptor carrying 12 random nucleotides. At least 2.5 million CDR3-containing paired-end reads were obtained from each sample. All of the RNA was converted into first-strand cDNA using the Mint cDNA synthesis kit, with a TRBC-specific oligonucleotide serving as the primer. All cDNA was treated with uracil-DNA glycosylase and then went through a first 18-cycle PCR with the universal primers M1SS and BC2_uni_R. The authors' pipeline ran thus. Each sample was normalized by randomly selecting 1 million high-quality reads, each carrying a distinct molecular identifier. Reads sharing molecular identifiers were discarded rather than binned into consensus sequences. MiTCR, set to a Q25 quality threshold and the strictest error-elimination algorithm, was used for CDR3 identification, clonotype clustering and error correction. Lower-bound total TCR beta diversity was estimated with a nonparametric unseen species model using Euler transformation. The raw public reads went through TCRdb reprocessing: fastp at Q25, MiXCR clone calling, in-frame beta chains kept. Every distinct CDR3 protein forms one entry, paired with its most common genes and DNA. TCRdb's processing, not the study's, gives the V and J calls here. The sample profile shows some 1.7 million distinct CDR3 sequences; 28% of them were found once. The top ten clones comprise about 8% of the sample.

This clonotype was observed at least ten times. Its target antigen remains unknown. No base qualities exist here, and no much larger clone lies one base off it. The rearranged segments are TRBV29-1 and TRBJ2-5, with no confident D gene call. The sequence came from a woman aged 25 to 39 in good health. The specimen was blood. CDR3 sequence: CSVENHIQETQYF. The nucleotides are TGCAGCGTTGAAAATCACATACAAGAGACCCAGTACTTC.